The next 16 T cell receptor beta chains were all read from a single sample in a study of cytomegalovirus exposure and HLA in healthy donors. Vbeta (60) and Jbeta (13) primers were used in the PCR. Using immunoSEQ multiplex PCR, the repertoire was profiled, and TCRdb retains in-frame clones only, with some absent. Among under 150,000 clones listed, around 83% were seen once. Sequencing was carried out using PBMCs. The source of these receptors is a girl aged 2 to 10 in good health and CMV-seronegative.

The V gene is TRBV5-1, the J gene TRBJ2-7; TRBD2 is a possible D gene (5 bases). CDR3 length: 15 amino acids. Germline lookup yields CDR1 SGHRS and CDR2 YFSETQ. Deletions cut 3 bases from V and 4 bases from J, with 17 bases between. This chain's CDR3 is CASSYGKGGEYEQYF. CDR3 nucleotides: TGCGCCAGCAGCTATGGAAAAGGAGGAGAATACGAGCAGTACTTC.

In regard to this clone: The DNA is omitted, as the CDR3 cannot be located on it reliably, and the CDR3 follows TCRdb's listing. The chain joins TRBV2 to TRBJ1-1; the table's TRBD1 call for D was not verified on the DNA. Both ends counted, the CDR3 spans 14 residues. Germline lookup yields CDR1 SNHLY and CDR2 FYNNEI. The chain's CDR3 is CASILEQGNTEAFF.

The chain carries TRBV2 and TRBJ2-7; the match to TRBD2 covers 7 bases. The CDR3 length is 16 residues. From germline, CDR1 is SNHLY and CDR2 FYNNEI. V dropped 7 bases and J dropped 0; count of bases not matched to a gene: 12. The CDR3 loop reads CASTSLADFPSYEQYF. DNA of the CDR3: TGTGCCAGCACAAGCCTAGCGGACTTCCCCTCCTACGAGCAGTACTTC.

J is TRBJ2-7 and V is TRBV7-2; 13 bases map to TRBD2. In germline, CDR1 is SGHTA, CDR2 FQGNSA. J was trimmed by 7 bases and V by 2 bases; bases with no gene match: 11. The CDR3 loop spans 17 amino acids. CDR3 region: CASSLPLTSGRAGEQYF. The CDR3 DNA follows: TGTGCCAGCAGCTTACCCCTAACTAGCGGGAGGGCCGGGGAGCAGTACTTC.

The chain uses TRBV19 and TRBJ2-7, with 10 bases identical to TRBD1. V was pared by 10 bases and J by 1 base, with 4 bases of the junction left unmatched. The germline gives CDR1 LNHDA, CDR2 SQIVND (reference sequence). The CDR3 has 13 amino acids. CDR3 bases: TGTGCCACCCGGGACAGGGGTTCCTACGAGCAGTACTTC. This translates into CATRDRGSYEQYF.

CDR3 region: CASSRTGTEKLFF. CDR3 DNA: TGTGCCAGCAGTCGGACAGGGACTGAAAAACTGTTTTTT. The rearrangement links TRBV28 to TRBJ1-4, with 8 positions matching TRBD1. V was pared by 5 bases and J by 7 bases, with 3 bases of the junction left unmatched. The CDR3 runs 13 residues. The germline V gene has CDR1 MDHEN and CDR2 SYDVKM.

This clone came up a few times. This chain joins TRBV2 and TRBJ1-4; 9 nucleotides agree with TRBD1. The CDR3 has 14 residues. V was pared by 7 bases and J by 6 bases, with 6 bases of the junction left unmatched. Germline V gives CDR1 SNHLY, CDR2 FYNNEI. CDR3 sequence (DNA): TGTGCCAGCATCAGGGACAGGGATTATGAAAAACTGTTTTTT. The encoded protein is CASIRDRDYEKLFF. Full variable domain (remainder filled in from reference TRBV2 and TRBJ1-4): EPEVTQTPSHQVTQMGQEVILRCVPISNHLYFYWYRQILGQKVEFLVSFYNNEISEKSEIFDDQFSVERPDGSNFTLKIRSTKLEDSAMYFCASIRDRDYEKLFFGSGTQLSVL.

The DNA of the CDR3 is TGTGCCAGCAGTGCGCCCGGGGACAATGAGCAGTTCTTC. Translated, it gives CASSAPGDNEQFF. The chain couples TRBV25-1 to TRBJ2-1; the D gene is possibly TRBD2 (5 bases). The CDR3 length is 13 residues. V lost 4 bases, J lost 5 bases, and 9 bases lay in between. Germline CDR1 reads MGHDK; CDR2 reads SYGVNS.

This clone has only a few counts. The CDR3 DNA reads as TGTGCCATCACAACAGGGAGTGGCACTGAAGCTTTCTTT. Translated: CAITTGSGTEAFF. The chain carries TRBV10-3 and TRBJ1-1, with a tentative D call TRBD1 (6 bases). CDR3 length: 13 residues. V lost 7 bases, J lost 4 bases, and 13 bases lay in between. The germline V gene has CDR1 ENHRY and CDR2 SYGVKD.

The chain uses TRBV7-2 and TRBJ2-5; D remains ambiguous. The tail of the sequence fits TRBJ2-7 better, so the J call may be wrong. The germline CDR1 and CDR2 sequences are SGHTA and FQGNSA. There are 13 residues in the CDR3. CDR3 in DNA: TGTGCCAGCAGCTTATTGGTGTCCTACGAGCAGTACTTC. Residues: CASSLLVSYEQYF.

This clone was detected a few times. The DNA of the CDR3 is TGTGCCAGCAGTCCGACTAGAGGGCCAGATACGCAGTATTTT. It encodes CASSPTRGPDTQYF. The chain links TRBV5-6 to TRBJ2-3, with a tentative D call TRBD2 (6 bases). Deletions cut 5 bases from V and 4 bases from J, with 14 bases between. The germline V gene encodes CDR1 SGHDT and CDR2 YYEEEE. The CDR3 extends over 14 amino acids. Combining the CDR3 with reference TRBV5-6 and TRBJ2-3 gives the whole variable domain DAGVTQSPTHLIKTRGQQVTLRCSPKSGHDTVSWYQQALGQGPQFIFQYYEEEERQRGNFPDRFSGHQFPNYSSELNVNALLLGDSALYLCASSPTRGPDTQYFGPGTRLTVL.

This clone was recorded a few times. This chain connects TRBV6-6 to TRBJ1-5; tentatively, D is TRBD1 (6 bases). CDR3 length: 14 amino acids. Germline CDR1 reads MNHNY; CDR2 reads SVGAGI (reference sequence). Between the trimmed V and J ends, which lost 7 bases and 1 base, there was a span of 11 bases. This CDR3 is CASTKTGSNQPQHF. The CDR3 DNA sequence: TGTGCCAGCACTAAAACAGGGAGCAATCAGCCCCAGCATTTT.

This chain uses TRBV4-1 with TRBJ2-1; possibly TRBD2 for D (6 bases). V lost 1 base, J lost 2 bases, and 9 bases lay in between. CDR3 length: 15 residues. CDR1 is MGHRA, CDR2 YSYEKL, per germline. This CDR3 reads CASSQGSGTYNEQFF. The DNA of the CDR3 is TGCGCCAGCAGCCAAGGTAGCGGAACCTACAATGAGCAGTTCTTC.

This chain uses TRBV4-1 with TRBJ1-2; TRBD1 matches at 8 bases. The CDR3 is 17 residues long. V lost 4 bases and J lost 3; bases outside the gene matches: 13. Germline CDR1 MGHRA, CDR2 YSYEKL. The CDR3 DNA follows: TGCGCCAGCAGCCCCGGGCTTTTGACAGGGGTCGACTATGGCTACACCTTC. It yields the protein CASSPGLLTGVDYGYTF.

This clone has just one count. J is TRBJ2-1 and V is TRBV2; 13 nucleotides line up with TRBD2. CDR3 length: 15 amino acids. Germline V gives CDR1 SNHLY, CDR2 FYNNEI. V shed 6 bases, J shed 9 bases, and the junction held 8 bases outside the gene matches. CDR3 DNA: TGTGCCAGCAGAGACAGGACTAGCGGGAGTGGTGAGCAGTTCTTC. Its protein product is CASRDRTSGSGEQFF.

The chain uses TRBV6-6 and TRBJ2-5, with 7 bases fitting TRBD1. V gave up 6 bases and J gave up 2 bases; unmatched junction bases: 9. The CDR3 consists of 15 residues. Germline values: CDR1 MNHNY, CDR2 SVGAGI (reference sequence). The DNA of the CDR3 is TGTGCCAGCAGAGAGCCCGGGACAGCGCAAGAGACCCAGTACTTC. Encoded protein: CASREPGTAQETQYF.